Shown below are 28 T cell receptor beta chains from a single sample sequenced in a study of T cell responses to AZD1222 COVID-19 vaccine. TCRdb's table, derived via immunoSEQ multiplex PCR, lists solely in-frame clones and lacks some. This sample has about 150,000 clones, with roughly 90% found just once. The sample was peripheral blood, taken on day 0 of AZD1222 vaccination. These receptors came from an adult in good health.

This chain uses TRBV29-1 with TRBJ1-2; 7 bases align to TRBD1. Per germline, CDR1 SQVTM and CDR2 ANQGSEA. The CDR3 sequence is 16 residues long. Unmatched junction bases numbered 11, after V lost 4 bases and J lost 0 bases. CDR3 amino acids: CSVVDPRGTTNYGYTF. The CDR3 bases are TGCAGCGTTGTCGACCCCAGGGGGACCACTAACTATGGCTACACCTTC.

The V and J genes are TRBV11-2 and TRBJ2-7; TRBD1 agrees at 9 bases. The CDR3 runs 14 residues. Germline trimming cut 5 bases from V and 2 bases from J; bases unmatched to any gene: 4. CDR1 SGHAT and CDR2 FQNNGV come from the germline V gene. The CDR3 DNA reads as TGTGCCAGCAGCCCGGGGACAGGGACCTACGAGCAGTACTTC. Its protein is CASSPGTGTYEQYF.

V is TRBV27 and J is TRBJ1-1; D is perhaps TRBD1 (6 bases). Trimming removed 6 bases at V and 3 bases at J, with 14 bases between. Germline loops: CDR1 MNHEY, CDR2 SMNVEV (reference sequence). The CDR3 is 14 residues long. The CDR3 DNA is TGTGCCAGCAGAAGCTCGGGGGCGCACACTGAAGCTTTCTTT. Its protein product is CASRSSGAHTEAFF.

This chain joins TRBV18 and TRBJ2-3, with 9 bases lining up with TRBD2. The CDR3 has 16 residues. The germline CDR1 and CDR2 sequences are KGHSH and LQKENI. V dropped 1 base and J dropped 2; count of bases not matched to a gene: 4. This CDR3 is CASSPLAGALTDTQYF. CDR3 DNA: TGTGCCAGCTCACCACTAGCGGGGGCTCTCACAGATACGCAGTATTTT. Filled out from reference TRBV18 and TRBJ2-3, the complete variable domain reads NAGVMQNPRHLVRRRGQEARLRCSPMKGHSHVYWYRQLPEEGLKFMVYLQKENIIDESGMPKERFSAEFPKEGPSILRIQQVVRGDSAAYFCASSPLAGALTDTQYFGPGTRLTVL.

Here the CDR3 reads CSVEDAAGGSRYEQYF. The CDR3 DNA is TGCAGCGTTGAAGATGCCGCGGGTGGGTCTCGTTACGAGCAGTACTTC. V gene TRBV29-1 combines with J gene TRBJ2-7, with D possibly being TRBD2 (5 bases). Trimming shortened V by 0 bases and J by 4 bases, and 19 bases separated the two germline ends. The CDR3 length is 16 residues. The germline CDR1 and CDR2 sequences are SQVTM and ANQGSEA.

The rearrangement uses TRBV23-1 and TRBJ1-2; D uncertain. TRBV23-1 is filed as an ORF, its function uncertain. The CDR3 sequence is 13 residues long. Trimming left V 5 bases short and J 6 bases short, with 13 bases between. CDR3 nucleotide sequence: TGCGCCAGCAGTTTCCAGGATTGGGATGGCTACACCTTC. It yields the protein CASSFQDWDGYTF.

The chain has TRBV3-1 (or the pseudogene TRBV3-2) and TRBJ1-1; no reliable D call. The CDR3 loop spans 12 amino acids. V was clipped by 4 bases and J by 8 bases, with 11 bases between them. Germline values: CDR1 LGHDT, CDR2 YNNKEL (reference sequence). The CDR3, as DNA: TGTGCCAGCAGCCCACGACCCGGAGAAGCTTTCTTT. It translates to CASSPRPGEAFF.

V is TRBV10-3 and J is TRBJ2-7, with D maybe TRBD2 (6 bases). V was trimmed by 4 bases and J by 5 bases, leaving 12 bases between them. The CDR3 sequence is 13 residues long. From germline, CDR1 is ENHRY and CDR2 SYGVKD. CDR3 residues: CAISGGLGNEQYF. For the CDR3, the DNA is TGTGCCATCAGTGGGGGACTCGGAAACGAGCAGTACTTC.

This chain links TRBV5-6 with TRBJ1-4, with D possibly being TRBD1 (5 bases). Germline V gene sequence: CDR1 SGHDT, CDR2 YYEEEE. The CDR3 extends over 15 amino acids. The V end lost 3 bases, the J end lost 7 bases, and 16 bases lay between the germline ends. The CDR3 region is CASSYGVGQGEKLFF. CDR3 DNA: TGTGCCAGCAGCTACGGGGTGGGGCAAGGTGAAAAACTGTTTTTT.

CDR3: CASNQFGELFF. The CDR3 DNA reads as TGTGCCAGCAACCAGTTCGGGGAGCTGTTTTTT. The chain is built from TRBV6-1 and TRBJ2-2, with unresolved D. The V end lost 7 bases, the J end lost 7 bases, and 7 bases lay between the germline ends. The CDR3 spans 11 residues. CDR1 and CDR2 from the germline V gene are MNHNS and SASEGT.

Here the CDR3 DNA reads TGTGCCAGCAGCCTGAGGGGGAGCCAGCAGTACTTC. Protein: CASSLRGSQQYF. The rearrangement links TRBV3-1 (or the pseudogene TRBV3-2) to TRBJ2-7; a weak D match, TRBD1 (6 bases). The CDR3 extends over 12 amino acids. Germline lookup yields CDR1 LGHDT and CDR2 YNNKEL (reference sequence). Trimming pared 4 bases from V and 8 bases from J, leaving 12 bases between.

The chain has TRBV14 and TRBJ1-4, with D hard to call. Germline loops: CDR1 SGHDN, CDR2 FVKESK. This CDR3 is built from 13 residues. Trimming cost V 2 bases and J 7 bases, with 8 bases left between them. CDR3 region: CASSQQAREKLFF. As DNA, the CDR3 is TGTGCCAGCAGCCAACAGGCCCGTGAAAAACTGTTTTTT.

Only one count was recorded for this clone. This chain links TRBV6-5 with TRBJ2-7; 8 bases map to TRBD2. Germline loops: CDR1 MNHEY, CDR2 SVGAGI. The CDR3 is 13 amino acids. With 7 bases clipped from V and 7 bases from J, the junction kept 9 bases outside the gene matches. DNA for the CDR3: TGTGCCAGCACCTGGCGGGGGGCTGGAGAGCAGTACTTC. Protein product: CASTWRGAGEQYF.

V is TRBV24-1 and J is TRBJ2-5, with D perhaps being TRBD1 or TRBD2 (5 bases each). This CDR3 has 16 residues. Germline loops: CDR1 KGHDR, CDR2 SFDVKD. V dropped 2 bases and J dropped 1 base, with 13 bases sitting between them. CDR3 DNA: TGTGCCACCAGTGATTACAGCCGGGACGGCCAAGAGACCCAGTACTTC. Translation gives CATSDYSRDGQETQYF.

The CDR3 nucleotides are TGCGCCAGCAGCCAAAATAGCGGGGGGGCGGAGACCCAGTACTTC. Its translation: CASSQNSGGAETQYF. The chain uses TRBV5-1 and TRBJ2-5; 11 positions agree with TRBD2. The V and J ends lost 4 bases and 5 bases, in that order; junction bases with no gene match: 7. CDR1 and CDR2 (germline): SGHRS, YFSETQ. The CDR3 totals 15 residues.

The chain employs TRBV19 and TRBJ2-3; D perhaps matches TRBD1 (6 bases). Looked up from germline, CDR1 is LNHDA and CDR2 is SQIVND (reference sequence). The CDR3 length is 14 residues. V was shortened by 5 bases and J by 4 bases, with 13 bases between the two germline ends. The CDR3 loop is CASSDARGSDTQYF. The CDR3 coding sequence is TGTGCCAGTAGTGATGCCAGGGGTTCAGATACGCAGTATTTT.

CDR3 sequence (DNA): TGTGCCAGCAGCTTAGTCGGACAGTCCGAGCAGTACTTC. Encoded protein: CASSLVGQSEQYF. This chain uses TRBV11-2 with TRBJ2-7; perhaps TRBD1 as D (6 bases). The CDR3 runs 13 residues. The germline V gene encodes CDR1 SGHAT and CDR2 FQNNGV. Trimming stripped 1 base from V and 6 bases from J, with 10 bases between.

The V gene is TRBV29-1, the J gene TRBJ1-1; 7 positions agree with TRBD1. V shed 5 bases, J shed 2 bases, and the junction held 5 bases outside the gene matches. From germline, CDR1 is SQVTM and CDR2 ANQGSEA. This CDR3 comprises 13 residues. CDR3 in amino acids: CSVSTGANTEAFF. The DNA of the CDR3 is TGCAGCGTTTCCACAGGGGCCAACACTGAAGCTTTCTTT. The full variable domain, rest sourced from reference TRBV29-1 and TRBJ1-1, is SAVISQKPSRDICQRGTSLTIQCQVDSQVTMMFWYRQQPGQSLTLIATANQGSEATYESGFVIDKFPISRPNLTFSTLTVSNMSPEDSSIYLCSVSTGANTEAFFGQGTRLTVV.

V gene TRBV10-2 combines with J gene TRBJ2-1, with 15 bases aligning to TRBD2. CDR1 WSHSY and CDR2 SAAADI come from the germline V gene. Losses at the gene ends were 0 bases for V and 14 bases for J; bases not matched to a gene: 5. The CDR3 loop spans 15 amino acids. Written as DNA, the CDR3 is TGCGCCAGCAGTGAGTCGGGGACTAGCGGGGGGAAGGAGTTCTTC. Amino acids: CASSESGTSGGKEFF.

The chain employs TRBV25-1 and TRBJ2-7, with 7 bases matching TRBD1. The CDR3 sequence is 12 residues long. Germline lookup yields CDR1 MGHDK and CDR2 SYGVNS. With V trimmed by 10 bases and J by 2 bases, 5 bases remained unmatched. CDR3 region: CATEGTAYEQYF. The CDR3 DNA reads as TGTGCCACCGAGGGGACAGCCTACGAGCAGTACTTC.

The DNA of the CDR3 is TGTGCCAGCTCACCTTCCATTGACGTTACTGAAGCTTTCTTT. Translating it yields CASSPSIDVTEAFF. The V call is TRBV18, the J call TRBJ1-1; D not resolved. Germline CDR1 KGHSH, CDR2 LQKENI. This CDR3 contains 14 residues. With 3 bases removed from V and 5 bases from J, the gap between germline ends came to 13 bases.

There are a few counts of this clone. V usage is TRBV4-2 and J usage is TRBJ2-7; 9 positions agree with TRBD2. J gave up 5 bases and V 0 bases, and 8 bases lay outside the gene matches. Germline V gives CDR1 LGHNA, CDR2 YNFKEQ. The CDR3 runs 16 residues. The CDR3 region is CASSQENVPSGDEQYF. CDR3 in DNA: TGTGCCAGCAGCCAAGAGAACGTTCCTAGCGGGGACGAGCAGTACTTC.

J is TRBJ2-3 and V is TRBV4-3; D may be TRBD2 (5 bases). In germline, CDR1 is LGHNA, CDR2 YSLEER. Trimming cost V 1 base and J 4 bases, with 12 bases left between them. The CDR3 length is 15 residues. This chain's CDR3 is CASSQVGASPDTQYF. The CDR3 nucleotides are TGCGCCAGCAGCCAAGTGGGCGCTAGCCCAGATACGCAGTATTTT.

This chain joins TRBV5-1 and TRBJ1-2; D unresolved. Trimming stripped 4 bases from V and 1 base from J, with 11 bases between. This CDR3 spans 14 amino acids. Germline V CDR1 and CDR2: SGHRS, YFSETQ. For the CDR3, the DNA is TGCGCCAGCAGCCCTGGACGTTTTAACTATGGCTACACCTTC. Amino acids: CASSPGRFNYGYTF. Filled out from reference TRBV5-1 and TRBJ1-2, the complete variable domain reads KAGVTQTPRYLIKTRGQQVTLSCSPISGHRSVSWYQQTPGQGLQFLFEYFSETQRNKGNFPGRFSGRQFSNSRSEMNVSTLELGDSALYLCASSPGRFNYGYTFGSGTRLTVV.

The V call is TRBV5-1, the J call TRBJ2-7, with D tentatively TRBD1 (5 bases). Looked up from germline, CDR1 is SGHRS and CDR2 is YFSETQ. Trimming pared 8 bases from V and 5 bases from J, leaving 20 bases between. The CDR3 is 14 amino acids. This CDR3 is CASAPGRANDEQYF. The CDR3 DNA sequence: TGCGCCAGTGCCCCGGGCAGGGCAAACGACGAGCAGTACTTC.

The chain employs TRBV9 and TRBJ1-6; 7 nucleotides align to TRBD1. J lost 6 bases, V lost 3 bases, and 6 bases had no gene match. Germline V gene sequence: CDR1 SGDLS, CDR2 YYNGEE. CDR3 length: 15 amino acids. The CDR3 DNA follows: TGTGCCAGCAGCGCACGGGACAGCTTTAATTCACCCCTCCACTTT. It codes for CASSARDSFNSPLHF.

The chain carries TRBV10-3 and TRBJ1-1; the match to TRBD1 covers 8 bases. Trimming removed 10 bases from V and 1 base from J; junction bases left unmatched: 5. This CDR3 comprises 13 residues. CDR1 is ENHRY and CDR2 is SYGVKD in the germline V gene. Here the CDR3 reads CATRQGSNTEAFF. DNA for the CDR3: TGTGCCACCAGACAGGGGTCGAACACTGAAGCTTTCTTT.

The V gene is TRBV28, the J gene TRBJ1-2; perhaps TRBD1 as D (5 bases). Per germline, CDR1 MDHEN and CDR2 SYDVKM. Trimming removed 4 bases from V and 6 bases from J, with 15 bases in between. The CDR3 contains 14 residues. The CDR3 region is CASSSSGGGHGYTF. The CDR3 DNA reads as TGTGCCAGCAGTTCCTCCGGGGGGGGTCATGGCTACACCTTC.